This record covers a single T cell receptor (beta chain). Trimming removed 5 bases from V and 10 bases from J, with 18 bases in between. This CDR3 comprises 14 residues. Germline values: CDR1 SGHTA, CDR2 FQGTGA. The data were taken from a study of blood T cell repertoires in COVID-19. Sequencing used immunoSEQ multiplex PCR; TCRdb keeps in-frame clones, though not all of them. The sample records approximately 210,000 clones, 70% to 90% being singletons. This chain joins TRBV7-3 and TRBJ2-1; possibly TRBD1 for D (5 bases). This sequence was found in a woman in her late teens or twenties who had recovered from COVID-19. Sequencing was done on a sample of PBMCs or T cells enriched from blood (not recorded which). Here the CDR3 reads CASSPMITGGEQFF. The CDR3, as DNA: TGTGCCAGCAGCCCTATGATTACAGGCGGCGAGCAGTTCTTC.